The entry below gives a single TCR beta chain sequence along with its context. Which antigen it targets is not known. No clone much larger than this one lies a single base away; base qualities are absent. Healthy HIV-negative adults with no recently reported acute infections or vaccinations were included as donors. Every donor was a Caucasian adult living in Nashville, Tennessee, USA. CD4+ T cells were enriched by magnetic negative selection; naive cells were then positively selected on CD45RA, and the negative fraction formed the memory subset. After blood collection by leukapheresis, PBMCs were isolated using Ficoll-Histopaque density gradient centrifugation and then cryopreserved in the vapor phase of liquid nitrogen. Analytical flow cytometry was used to check the purity and quantity of every magnetically sorted T cell population. Each sorted fraction had its genomic DNA isolated and then quantified by UV absorbance on a Nanodrop 2000c.

This entry is derived from a study of shared clonotypes between healthy human individuals (dated by TCRdb to 2018 to 2020). About the investigation overall: The cohort included three men and a couple of women between 18 and 49 years of age. To increase sequencing depth and limit assay-specific biases, TCR repertoire library preparation and sequencing were carried out by different laboratories using diverse techniques. Each donor's leukapheresis produced roughly between about 0.8 and 8.9 billion PBMCs. For each donor, CD4 naive and CD4 memory were each given three plates, CD8 naive was given two plates, and CD8 memory was given one plate. To estimate repertoire size and how much clonotype sharing occurs between individuals, the study deeply sequenced the blood TCR repertoires of roughly 5 healthy adults. What the authors observed across the whole study: Estimated clonotype richness was generally larger for naive than for memory subsets. When a few donors were compared, the shared fraction of clonotypes was around 5% for naive CD4, around 3.6% for naive CD8, more than 2% for memory CD4, and around 0.37% for memory CD8. Based on pairwise subsampling, the degree of clonotype sharing among donors was expected to be affected by sequencing depth. Even with the large sequencing depth, rarefaction of the sorted-subset datasets indicated that sequencing was incomplete. Sampling was restricted to blood, and TCR repertoires in tissue are likely to differ from TCR repertoires in blood. Clonotypes shared by all four sorted-subset donors showed higher generation probabilities than non-shared clonotypes. Because the study included a small number of donors, the genetic and exposure-history diversity represented was limited.

The CDR3, cysteine through phenylalanine, is 14 amino acids long. Only the CDR3 DNA stays, 42 bases, in frame from base 1. The germline V gene (reference sequence) supplies CDR1 LNHNV and CDR2 YYDKDF. V gives up 4 bases and J gives up 8 bases, and the segment between their germline ends measures 14 bases. Using the deep immunoSEQ assay, TCR CDR3 regions were amplified from genomic DNA by multiplex PCR. Genomic DNA extracted from each cell subset was distributed evenly over all wells of several immunoSEQ 96-well plates, and each plate served as one replicate. For sorted subsets, each replicate PCR was loaded with about 0.2 ug genomic DNA, equivalent to some 31,000 T cell genomes. Purified libraries were quantified with a Qubit 3.0 fluorometer, sized on a Bioanalyzer 2100, and re-quantified with the KAPA Library Quantification kit. A separate single-read 150-cycle Illumina NextSeq 550 flow cell was used to sequence each immunoSEQ 96-well plate. From the authors' description of their analysis: The immunoSEQ output contained only junctional sequences without quality scores, so filtering could not match that applied to full-length reads. Sequences were annotated with PyIR, a Python wrapper for IgBLAST v1.9, using IMGT germline references to assign V/J genes and CDR3. Reads with weak V/J assignments (E-value above 1e-6), missing CDR3, stop codons, out-of-frame junctions, or ambiguous translated residues were removed. V3J clonotypes were defined as sequences sharing an identical inferred V gene, J gene, and CDR3 amino acid sequence. The percentage overlap between two repertoires was calculated by dividing the number of shared unique clonotypes by the size of the smaller repertoire. Richness of each repertoire was evaluated using RTK rarefaction, the Chao1 estimator, and Recon v2.1 estimates of unobserved clonotypes. For all TCRbeta clonotypes obtained by the gDNA method from a few donors, generation probabilities were computed with OLGA. TCRdb took over this immuneACCESS table, retaining in-frame rearrangements with V and J assigned. Such tables are incomplete; in checked studies, under half of the missing clones stem from an unresolved V gene, and the remainder is unexplained. V, J and clone size are those of that table, while D and trimming were read from the DNA. The sample yields a few million clones; 80% to 95% were counted once. Of the sample, around 0.4% falls within the top ten clones.

Sequenced input: naive CD4+ T cells from PBMCs. What the cell subset or site label conveys for this sample: CD45RA+ positively selected. This receptor was obtained from a man aged 18 to 35 in good health. Some clones in this sample may be carry-over from other donors' samples. The rearrangement combines TRBV15 with TRBJ1-4; too little of a D gene remains to name it. DNA sequence: TGTGCCACCAGCATTTCGGCGGTGGGGGAAAAACTGTTTTTT. This encodes CATSISAVGEKLFF.